This is a list of T cell receptor beta chains from one sample in a study of cytomegalovirus exposure and HLA in healthy donors. Profiling relied on immunoSEQ multiplex PCR, and the TCRdb table lists in-frame clones only, not all of them. The sample has approximately 150,000 clones; approximately 85% are singletons. What was sequenced was PBMCs. These receptors came from a man under 40 in good health and CMV-seropositive. Both conserved end residues are part of each CDR3.

TRBJ2-3	TRBV5-1	CASSLMEGLRDTQYF
TRBJ2-1	TRBV9	CASSPQILADNEQFF
TRBJ1-1	TRBV11-2	CVVRDLRVNTEAFF
TRBJ2-7	TRBV10-3	CAISESGESPSYEQYF
TRBJ2-1	TRBV2	CASRGTGEQFF
TRBJ2-5	TRBV6-6	CASSYPLQETQYF
TRBJ2-1	TRBV27	CASSLGSVHEQFF
TRBJ2-3	TRBV7-2	CASSSLSRPTDTQYF
TRBJ1-1	TRBV27	CASSLSQGNTEAFF
TRBJ1-4	TRBV30	CAWRRTASGGEKLFF
TRBJ1-3	TRBV27	CASSTRTGGNTIYF
TRBJ2-3	TRBV2	CASKERPDTQYF
TRBJ2-1	TRBV5-8	CASSLLAIYNEQFF
TRBJ2-1	TRBV19	CASSMGGRAGYNEQFF
TRBJ2-2	TRBV10-1	CASSVGTGELFF
TRBJ2-1	TRBV19	CASSISGSSPYNEQFF
TRBJ1-2	TRBV7-9	CASSLGTGVRYGYTF